Below, 26 T cell receptor beta chains from the same sample are listed, as sequenced in a study of Ad26.COV2.S vaccination and SARS-CoV-2 variants. Treatment noted: 15 to 20 received Ad26.COV2.S at low or high dose, single or two shots; roughly 5 received placebo; per-sample allocation not given. Following the first vaccine or placebo injection, samples were taken on day 63. Sequencing used immunoSEQ multiplex PCR; TCRdb keeps in-frame clones, though not all of them. Seen here are about 680,000 clones, roughly 90% observed once, and the top ten hold nearly 1.5%. The material sequenced was peripheral blood, taken in a trial of Ad26.COV2.S vaccine versus placebo. The receptors derive from a person between 18 and 65 years old who received the Ad26.COV2.S COVID-19 vaccine or a placebo.

The CDR3 region has the DNA TGTGCCTGGAGTGTACGGGCAGGGGCCGCAACTAATGAAAAACTGTTTTTT. This sequence encodes CAWSVRAGAATNEKLFF. The gene calls are TRBV30 and TRBJ1-4, with TRBD1 as a possible D gene (6 bases). This CDR3 has 17 amino acids. Trimming took 0 bases from V and 0 from J, leaving 14 bases between them. Germline loops: CDR1 GTSNPN, CDR2 SVGIG (reference sequence). Combining the CDR3 with reference TRBV30 and TRBJ1-4 gives the whole variable domain SQTIHQWPATLVQPVGSPLSLECTVEGTSNPNLYWYRQAAGRGLQLLFYSVGIGQISSEVPQNLSASRPQDRQFILSSKKLLLSDSGFYLCAWSVRAGAATNEKLFFGSGTQLSVL.

The gene calls are TRBV9 and TRBJ1-5, with D tentatively TRBD1 (5 bases). V dropped 0 bases and J dropped 7 bases, with 11 bases sitting between them. Germline values: CDR1 SGDLS, CDR2 YYNGEE. This CDR3 is built from 14 residues. CDR3 amino acids: CASSVGSGRQPQHF. The CDR3 nucleotides read TGTGCCAGCAGCGTAGGATCAGGGCGGCAGCCCCAGCATTTT.

This chain links TRBV9 with TRBJ1-5, with 8 nucleotides matching TRBD1. CDR3 length: 14 residues. The junction had 0 bases not matched to a gene; V was cut back by 3 bases and J by 1 base. The germline CDR1 and CDR2 sequences are SGDLS and YYNGEE. CDR3 sequence reads: CASSGTGSNQPQHF. In DNA, the CDR3 is TGTGCCAGCAGCGGGACAGGGAGCAATCAGCCCCAGCATTTT.

The genes are TRBV7-2 and TRBJ2-3, with a weak D call TRBD2 (5 bases). Germline-derived CDR1 and CDR2 are SGHTA and FQGNSA. Trimming took off 1 base at V and 4 bases at J, with 9 bases between the two ends. The CDR3 contains 14 residues. CDR3 bases: TGTGCCAGCAGCTTAGTCTCCGGGGCAGATACGCAGTATTTT. Translation: CASSLVSGADTQYF.

The chain carries TRBV19 and TRBJ2-1; TRBD2 aligns across 8 bases. Germline CDR1 and CDR2: LNHDA and SQIVND (reference sequence). The CDR3 contains 15 residues. The V gene end was trimmed by 1 base and the J gene end by 6 bases; junction bases not matched to a gene: 5. The CDR3 region is CASSIAGGMGNEQFF. DNA of the CDR3: TGTGCCAGTAGTATAGCGGGAGGGATGGGCAATGAGCAGTTCTTC. The complete variable domain, with remaining parts taken from reference TRBV19 and TRBJ2-1, reads DGGITQSPKYLFRKEGQNVTLSCEQNLNHDAMYWYRQDPGQGLRLIYYSQIVNDFQKGDIAEGYSVSREKKESFPLTVTSAQKNPTAFYLCASSIAGGMGNEQFFGPGTRLTVL.

This chain uses TRBV7-2 with TRBJ2-1, with TRBD2 as a possible D gene (6 bases). Germline CDR1 SGHTA, CDR2 FQGNSA. The V and J ends lost 1 base and 1 base respectively, with 11 bases between them. The CDR3 runs to 16 residues. This CDR3 is CASSLGIGGSYNEQFF. The CDR3 DNA follows: TGTGCCAGCAGCTTAGGGATCGGGGGATCCTACAATGAGCAGTTCTTC.

The chain recombines TRBV6-6 with TRBJ1-5, with 7 nucleotides matching TRBD1. V gave up 0 bases and J gave up 6 bases; unmatched junction bases: 8. CDR3 length: 16 amino acids. Germline V CDR1 and CDR2: MNHNY, SVGAGI (reference sequence). CDR3 nucleotide sequence: TGTGCCAGCAGTTACTCGGGAGACTACAGGGGTCAGCCCCAGCATTTT. Its protein product is CASSYSGDYRGQPQHF.

The rearrangement joins TRBV19 to TRBJ1-1, with a tentative D call TRBD1 (5 bases). This CDR3 has 15 residues. Trimming pared 5 bases from V and 0 bases from J, leaving 13 bases between. The germline V gene has CDR1 LNHDA and CDR2 SQIVND (reference sequence). The CDR3 loop reads CASSDPGTMNTEAFF. The CDR3 coding sequence is TGTGCCAGTAGTGACCCCGGGACCATGAACACTGAAGCTTTCTTT.

V is TRBV19 and J is TRBJ2-7; either TRBD1 or TRBD2 may fit D (5 bases each). This CDR3 has 15 amino acids. With 1 base removed from V and 1 base from J, the gap between germline ends came to 11 bases. Germline V gives CDR1 LNHDA, CDR2 SQIVND (reference sequence). The CDR3 loop reads CASSIARDVSYEQYF. The CDR3 DNA reads as TGTGCCAGTAGTATAGCCCGGGACGTGTCCTACGAGCAGTACTTC. Variable domain in full (rest from reference TRBV19 and TRBJ2-7): DGGITQSPKYLFRKEGQNVTLSCEQNLNHDAMYWYRQDPGQGLRLIYYSQIVNDFQKGDIAEGYSVSREKKESFPLTVTSAQKNPTAFYLCASSIARDVSYEQYFGPGTRLTVT.

The V and J genes are TRBV2 and TRBJ2-3; D not resolved. CDR1 is SNHLY and CDR2 is FYNNEI in the germline V gene. The CDR3 runs 12 residues. V was clipped by 4 bases and J by 2 bases, with 4 bases between them. CDR3 nucleotide sequence: TGTGCCAGCAGTGCATACACAGATACGCAGTATTTT. It specifies CASSAYTDTQYF.

Ten or more counts support this clone. V usage is TRBV5-4 and J usage is TRBJ1-1, with a tentative D call TRBD1 (5 bases). The germline V gene encodes CDR1 SGHNT and CDR2 YYREEE (reference sequence). This CDR3 spans 14 amino acids. V was clipped by 0 bases and J by 1 base, with 7 bases between them. The CDR3, as DNA: TGTGCCAGCAGCTTGGCAGGGAAGAACACTGAAGCTTTCTTT. Translating it yields CASSLAGKNTEAFF.

The chain employs TRBV2 and TRBJ2-3; TRBD2 agrees at 8 bases. The V gene end was trimmed by 6 bases and the J gene end by 0 bases; junction bases not matched to a gene: 8. CDR1 is SNHLY and CDR2 is FYNNEI in the germline V gene. The CDR3 is 16 amino acids. CDR3 coding DNA: TGTGCCAGCAGCCTCGTAGCGGGACTTAGCACAGATACGCAGTATTTT. This encodes CASSLVAGLSTDTQYF.

This sequence joins TRBV18 and TRBJ2-5, with D perhaps matching TRBD1 (6 bases). Trimming pared 3 bases from V and 9 bases from J, leaving 14 bases between. CDR3 size: 13 residues. Germline CDR1 is KGHSH and CDR2 is LQKENI. CDR3 nucleotide sequence: TGTGCCAGCTCACCGTCGCGCTCAGGGGCCCAGTACTTC. Translated: CASSPSRSGAQYF.

The CDR3 DNA follows: TGTGCCAGCAGCTTAGCCGGGAGTAACTACAATGAGCAGTTCTTC. The encoded protein is CASSLAGSNYNEQFF. This sequence joins TRBV7-9 and TRBJ2-1; tentative D call: TRBD2 (6 bases). The CDR3 length is 15 residues. Germline V gene sequence: CDR1 SEHNR, CDR2 FQNEAQ (reference sequence). The V end was cut by 0 bases, the J end by 3 bases, with 9 bases between.

The J gene is TRBJ2-4, the V gene TRBV7-8; D may be TRBD1 or TRBD2 (5 bases each). Trimming removed 2 bases at V and 6 bases at J, with 20 bases between. The CDR3 covers 17 residues. CDR1 is SGHVS and CDR2 is FQNEAQ in the germline V gene. The chain's CDR3 is CASSLQTFGTYLNIQYF. The CDR3, as DNA: TGTGCCAGCAGCTTACAGACTTTCGGGACCTACCTAAACATTCAGTACTTC.

This chain links TRBV5-4 with TRBJ1-1; no clear D. V dropped 5 bases and J dropped 0 bases, with 8 bases sitting between them. Looked up from germline, CDR1 is SGHNT and CDR2 is YYREEE (reference sequence). The length of the CDR3 is 13 residues. The CDR3 nucleotides are TGTGCCAGCAGTTTCGCACTGAACACTGAAGCTTTCTTT. The encoded protein is CASSFALNTEAFF.

The chain links TRBV5-1 to TRBJ2-1, with 7 bases lining up with TRBD1. The CDR3 totals 16 residues. Germline trimming cut 6 bases from V and 0 bases from J; bases unmatched to any gene: 9. The germline V gene has CDR1 SGHRS and CDR2 YFSETQ. CDR3 DNA sequence: TGCGCCAGCAACAAGGACAGGATTAGCTCCTACAATGAGCAGTTCTTC. Translated, it gives CASNKDRISSYNEQFF.

The rearrangement links TRBV5-1 to TRBJ2-5; D ambiguous. V lost 0 bases and J lost 4, with 13 bases in between. This CDR3 is built from 15 residues. Germline lookup yields CDR1 SGHRS and CDR2 YFSETQ. The CDR3 loop reads CASSLVTVGGETQYF. CDR3 nucleotides: TGCGCCAGCAGCTTGGTTACGGTAGGCGGAGAGACCCAGTACTTC.

The chain couples TRBV9 to TRBJ2-5; D possibly corresponds to TRBD2 (6 bases). Trimming removed 3 bases at V and 1 base at J, with 16 bases between. This CDR3 spans 16 amino acids. The germline V gene encodes CDR1 SGDLS and CDR2 YYNGEE. The CDR3 here is CASSAHHPSVQETQYF. CDR3 nucleotide sequence: TGTGCCAGCAGCGCTCATCACCCTAGCGTCCAAGAGACCCAGTACTTC.

This chain joins TRBV30 and TRBJ1-5, with D unclear. The germline gives CDR1 GTSNPN, CDR2 SVGIG (reference sequence). V dropped 0 bases and J dropped 6 bases, with 15 bases sitting between them. The CDR3 is 15 amino acids. The CDR3 loop reads CAWSVKGPLIQPQHF. CDR3 in DNA: TGTGCCTGGAGTGTTAAGGGCCCTCTCATTCAGCCCCAGCATTTT.

This chain uses TRBV6-5 with TRBJ2-7; 9 bases align to TRBD1. V was clipped by 10 bases and J by 0 bases; unmatched bases: 4. Germline V CDR1 and CDR2: MNHEY, SVGAGI. The CDR3 loop spans 13 amino acids. In nucleotides, the CDR3 is TGTGCCACCGGACAGGGGTCCTCCTACGAGCAGTACTTC. It codes for CATGQGSSYEQYF.

The V and J genes are TRBV10-2 and TRBJ1-1, with D unclear. The ends were cut back, 4 bases at V and 3 bases at J, with 9 bases in the middle. This CDR3 has 13 residues. Germline assignment: CDR1 WSHSY and CDR2 SAAADI. This CDR3 reads CASSVAGYTEAFF. CDR3 bases: TGCGCCAGCAGTGTGGCGGGTTACACTGAAGCTTTCTTT.

This chain connects TRBV5-1 to TRBJ2-5; TRBD1 matches at 9 bases. Germline lookup yields CDR1 SGHRS and CDR2 YFSETQ. This CDR3 is built from 14 residues. V was clipped by 4 bases and J by 5 bases; unmatched bases: 6. CDR3 loop: CASSPGTGYETQYF. For the CDR3, the DNA is TGCGCCAGCAGCCCCGGGACAGGGTATGAGACCCAGTACTTC.

The CDR3 is CASSLAVAGGETQYF. CDR3 DNA sequence: TGCGCCAGCAGCTTGGCAGTAGCGGGGGGAGAGACCCAGTACTTC. The chain combines TRBV5-1 with TRBJ2-5, with TRBD2 identical over 10 bases. CDR1 is SGHRS and CDR2 is YFSETQ in the germline V gene. The V and J ends lost 0 bases and 4 bases, in that order; junction bases with no gene match: 3. CDR3 length equals 15 residues.

This chain connects TRBV9 to TRBJ2-2; D could derive from TRBD1 or TRBD2 (5 bases each). Germline CDR1 SGDLS, CDR2 YYNGEE. V lost 3 bases and J lost 2, with 20 bases in between. The CDR3 sequence is 18 residues long. CDR3 amino acids: CASSAQSRGVYNTGELFF. The DNA for the CDR3 is TGTGCCAGCAGCGCACAGTCCCGAGGGGTTTACAACACCGGGGAGCTGTTTTTT. Based on the CDR3 plus reference TRBV9 and TRBJ2-2, the full variable domain is DSGVTQTPKHLITATGQRVTLRCSPRSGDLSVYWYQQSLDQGLQFLIQYYNGEERAKGNILERFSAQQFPDLHSELNLSSLELGDSALYFCASSAQSRGVYNTGELFFGEGSRLTVL.

This sequence joins TRBV12-3 or TRBV12-4 and TRBJ2-5, with 7 bases matching TRBD1. This CDR3 comprises 13 residues. Losses at the gene ends were 8 bases for V and 5 bases for J; bases not matched to a gene: 8. The DNA of the CDR3 is TGTGCCAGCCAACCGACAGGGCACGAGACCCAGTACTTC. Amino acid sequence: CASQPTGHETQYF.